What follows describes a single T cell receptor (beta chain). Germline assignment: CDR1 SGHDT and CDR2 YYEEEE. The CDR3 has 19 residues. The ends lost 3 bases at V and 3 bases at J; junction bases unmatched: 13. These data originate in a study of T cell clonotyping in hematopoietic cell transplantation. Noted time point: recipient sample about 28 days before transplant, after cytoreduction. Assay used: immunoSEQ multiplex PCR; TCRdb lists only in-frame clones, some missing. Here the sample spans about 76,000 clones, less than 96% being singletons. This clonotype was sampled from a woman between 50 and 59 years old with acute myeloid leukemia. Some clones in this sample may be carry-over from other donors' samples. The sample in question was peripheral blood mononuclear cells, obtained before stem cell transplant. The J gene is TRBJ2-2, the V gene TRBV5-6; TRBD2 matches at 11 bases. This CDR3 is CASSSSSGRLFQDTGELFF. The DNA for the CDR3 is TGTGCCAGCAGCTCTTCTAGCGGGAGGTTATTCCAGGACACCGGGGAGCTGTTTTTT.